The 20 T cell receptor beta chains reported below all come from one sample, sequenced in a study of blood T cell repertoires in COVID-19. Clones were sequenced by immunoSEQ multiplex PCR, and TCRdb holds only the in-frame ones, with some missing. The sample records roughly 200,000 clones, around 83% being singletons. Sequenced sample: peripheral blood. The receptors were sampled from a human donor in a cohort sampled during active COVID-19.

This rearrangement joins TRBV19 to TRBJ2-7, with 7 bases fitting TRBD1. V was clipped by 5 bases and J by 7 bases; unmatched bases: 8. The CDR3 contains 13 residues. Germline V gives CDR1 LNHDA, CDR2 SQIVND (reference sequence). The chain's CDR3 is CASSAGTAVEQYF. The CDR3 nucleotides are TGTGCCAGTAGTGCCGGGACAGCGGTTGAGCAGTACTTC.

J is TRBJ2-7 and V is TRBV12-3 or TRBV12-4; 9 bases map to TRBD2. With V trimmed by 5 bases and J by 6 bases, 2 bases remained unmatched. The CDR3 is 12 amino acids. CDR3 region: CASSASGAEQYF. In nucleotides, the CDR3 is TGTGCCAGCAGTGCTAGCGGGGCCGAGCAGTACTTC.

The rearrangement joins TRBV18 to TRBJ2-3; D not resolved. CDR3 length: 14 residues. The germline V gene has CDR1 KGHSH and CDR2 LQKENI. V lost 2 bases, J lost 0 bases, and 6 bases lay in between. The CDR3 DNA reads as TGTGCCAGCTCACCATTCCCTAGCACAGATACGCAGTATTTT. This codes for CASSPFPSTDTQYF.

The chain couples TRBV28 to TRBJ1-2, with a tentative D call TRBD1 (5 bases). Germline CDR1 MDHEN, CDR2 SYDVKM. V dropped 7 bases and J dropped 4 bases, with 10 bases sitting between them. This CDR3 has 12 residues. CDR3 amino acids: CASKTDSYGYTF. CDR3 nucleotide sequence: TGTGCCAGCAAGACAGATAGCTATGGCTACACCTTC.

CDR3 nucleotide sequence: TGTGCCAGCAGCTTCTTACTAGCGGGGGGGAGCGAGACCCAGTACTTC. It yields the protein CASSFLLAGGSETQYF. The chain uses TRBV7-2 and TRBJ2-5; 13 bases line up with TRBD2. CDR1 and CDR2 (germline): SGHTA, FQGNSA. V shed 3 bases, J shed 5 bases, and the junction held 6 bases outside the gene matches. The CDR3 is made up of 16 amino acids.

The gene calls are TRBV27 and TRBJ2-7; a weak D match, TRBD1 (7 bases). Trimming cost V 8 bases and J 0 bases, with 23 bases left between them. The CDR3 covers 17 residues. The germline V gene encodes CDR1 MNHEY and CDR2 SMNVEV (reference sequence). The CDR3, as DNA: TGTGCCAGCCCGGGACAGCCAAGGGACTTGTACTCCTACGAGCAGTACTTC. The encoded protein is CASPGQPRDLYSYEQYF.

The V gene is TRBV3-1 (or the pseudogene TRBV3-2), the J gene TRBJ2-2; the D is unclear. Germline V gene lookup returns CDR1 LGHDT and CDR2 YNNKEL (reference sequence). V lost 1 base and J lost 1, with 7 bases in between. The CDR3 is 15 amino acids. For the CDR3, the DNA is TGTGCCAGCAGCCAAGTTTCGGGGAACACCGGGGAGCTGTTTTTT. Its translation is CASSQVSGNTGELFF.

V usage is TRBV6-6 and J usage is TRBJ2-7; 7 positions match TRBD1. The CDR3 totals 12 residues. The trim removed 5 bases at V and 5 bases at J, leaving 3 bases unmatched. The germline V gene encodes CDR1 MNHNY and CDR2 SVGAGI (reference sequence). The CDR3 bases are TGTGCCAGCAGTCTACAGGGGAACGAGCAGTACTTC. It codes for CASSLQGNEQYF.

This clone was seen only a few times. This chain joins TRBV12-3 or TRBV12-4 and TRBJ1-2; maybe TRBD1 (6 bases). Trimming removed 3 bases at V and 13 bases at J, with 15 bases between. The CDR3 runs 12 residues. CDR3 coding DNA: TGTGCCAGCAGTTTCGGGCAGGGGAAGGGCACCTTC. Its translation: CASSFGQGKGTF.

The chain couples TRBV10-3 to TRBJ1-1; D possibly corresponds to TRBD1 (6 bases). Germline-derived CDR1 and CDR2 are ENHRY and SYGVKD. With 6 bases removed from V and 0 bases from J, the gap between germline ends came to 8 bases. The CDR3 is 13 residues long. CDR3 residues: CAIRTGMNTEAFF. CDR3 in DNA: TGTGCCATCAGGACAGGCATGAACACTGAAGCTTTCTTT.

The J gene is TRBJ1-1, the V gene TRBV9, with D uncertain. Germline-derived CDR1 and CDR2 are SGDLS and YYNGEE. V was shortened by 0 bases and J by 10 bases, with 13 bases between the two germline ends. The CDR3 has 13 amino acids. CDR3 nucleotides: TGTGCCAGCAGCGTAGGTCCGGGGTTGGTAGCTTTCTTT. Its translation is CASSVGPGLVAFF.

The chain carries TRBV5-1 and TRBJ2-7; 9 bases align to TRBD2. In germline, CDR1 is SGHRS, CDR2 YFSETQ. Trimming took 0 bases from V and 5 from J; bases not matched to a gene: 15. The CDR3 totals 18 residues. The CDR3 region has the DNA TGCGCCAGCAGCTTGGGCCTAGCGGGGCCCACCGTCGAGGACGAGCAGTACTTC. Its translation is CASSLGLAGPTVEDEQYF.

The V gene is TRBV7-2, the J gene TRBJ1-2; D ambiguous. V dropped 5 bases and J dropped 8 bases, with 15 bases sitting between them. The CDR3 is 13 amino acids. The V gene's germline CDR1 is SGHTA and CDR2 FQGNSA. In DNA, the CDR3 is TGTGCCAGCAGCCCAGCGGGCCGGAAGGGCTACACCTTC. It yields the protein CASSPAGRKGYTF. Full variable domain (remainder filled in from reference TRBV7-2 and TRBJ1-2): GAGVSQSPSNKVTEKGKDVELRCDPISGHTALYWYRQSLGQGLEFLIYFQGNSAPDKSGLPSDRFSAERTGGSVSTLTIQRTQQEDSAVYLCASSPAGRKGYTFGSGTRLTVV.

The rearrangement uses TRBV5-5 and TRBJ2-3, with 12 positions matching TRBD1. Germline V CDR1 and CDR2: SGHKS, YYEKEE (reference sequence). V shed 4 bases and J 2 bases; nucleotides not matched to a gene: 5. The CDR3 is made up of 16 amino acids. CDR3 sequence reads: CASSIGTGGFTDTQYF. CDR3 DNA sequence: TGTGCCAGCAGCATCGGGACAGGGGGCTTCACAGATACGCAGTATTTT.

The chain combines TRBV10-1 with TRBJ2-7; D may be TRBD2 (6 bases). With 2 bases removed from V and 2 bases from J, the gap between germline ends came to 16 bases. Per germline, CDR1 WNHNN and CDR2 SYGVQD (reference sequence). The CDR3 is 16 residues long. CDR3 DNA: TGCGCCAGCAGTGAGAATCCGGCTAGCGCCGCCTACGAGCAGTACTTC. It yields the protein CASSENPASAAYEQYF.

The chain joins TRBV18 to TRBJ2-6; 7 bases match TRBD2. The germline gives CDR1 KGHSH, CDR2 LQKENI. V trimming: 4 bases; J trimming: 2 bases; junction bases outside the gene matches: 5. The CDR3 loop spans 16 amino acids. The DNA of the CDR3 is TGTGCCAGCTCACGACCTCGGGGGGCTGGGGCCAACGTCCTGACTTTC. Protein product: CASSRPRGAGANVLTF.

The rearrangement joins TRBV6-6 to TRBJ2-7; no clear D. V was trimmed by 8 bases and J by 3 bases, leaving 14 bases between them. There are 13 residues in the CDR3. CDR1 MNHNY and CDR2 SVGAGI come from the germline V gene (reference sequence). CDR3 amino acids: CASAERSYYEQYF. DNA of the CDR3: TGTGCCAGCGCCGAGAGGTCCTACTACGAGCAGTACTTC.

V is TRBV19 and J is TRBJ2-7; 9 nucleotides match TRBD1. V lost 5 bases, J lost 5 bases, and 13 bases stayed unmatched. The CDR3 has 16 amino acids. Germline V CDR1 and CDR2: LNHDA, SQIVND (reference sequence). The chain's CDR3 is CASSSSGTGTGHEQYF. CDR3 bases: TGTGCCAGTAGTTCCTCCGGGACAGGGACCGGCCACGAGCAGTACTTC.

The J gene is TRBJ2-7, the V gene TRBV12-2; the tabulated D call, TRBD2, remains unverified against the DNA. TRBV12-2 is shown as a pseudogene. The CDR3 has 18 residues. The CDR3 loop reads CASRPHGTRTSGTYEQYF. The DNA of the CDR3 is TGTGCAAGTCGCCCTCACGGGACCCGGACTAGCGGGACCTACGAGCAGTACTTC.

The count of this clone is one. The chain carries TRBV10-1 and TRBJ2-7, with 8 bases aligning to TRBD2. Germline trimming cut 3 bases from V and 6 bases from J; bases unmatched to any gene: 1. Per the germline V gene, CDR1 is WNHNN and CDR2 is SYGVQD (reference sequence). This CDR3 region has 12 residues. The DNA for the CDR3 is TGCGCCAGCAGTGACACTAGCGGCGAGCAGTACTTC. Protein sequence: CASSDTSGEQYF.